This TCR beta chain was sequenced during a study of T cell changes during pregnancy in multiple sclerosis. With 0 bases clipped from V and 3 bases from J, the junction kept 3 bases outside the gene matches. The CDR3 covers 15 residues. The germline V gene has CDR1 SGHDT and CDR2 YYEEEE. Sequenced by immunoSEQ multiplex PCR; TCRdb stores in-frame clones only, minus some. The table lists approximately 57,000 clones, approximately 90% of them singletons. The chain uses TRBV5-6 and TRBJ1-5; TRBD1 aligns across 7 bases. Here the sequenced sample was peripheral blood, taken after pregnancy. This TCR was sampled from a female donor in good health, enrolled as a control in a pregnancy study. The CDR3 loop is CASSLAGTDNQPQHF. The CDR3 DNA follows: TGTGCCAGCAGCTTGGCCGGGACAGACAATCAGCCCCAGCATTTT.